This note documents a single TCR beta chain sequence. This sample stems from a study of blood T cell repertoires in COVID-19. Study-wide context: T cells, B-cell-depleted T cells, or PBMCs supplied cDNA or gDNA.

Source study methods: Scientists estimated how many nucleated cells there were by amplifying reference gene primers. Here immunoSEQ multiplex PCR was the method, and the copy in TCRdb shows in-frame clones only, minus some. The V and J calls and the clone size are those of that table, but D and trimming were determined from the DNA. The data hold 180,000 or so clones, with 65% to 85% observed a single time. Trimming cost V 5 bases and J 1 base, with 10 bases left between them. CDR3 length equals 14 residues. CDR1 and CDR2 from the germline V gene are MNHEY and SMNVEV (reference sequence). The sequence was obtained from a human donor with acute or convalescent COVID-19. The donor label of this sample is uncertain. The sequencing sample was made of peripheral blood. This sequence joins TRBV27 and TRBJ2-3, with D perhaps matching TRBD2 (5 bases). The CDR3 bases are TGTGCCAGCAGTCGCAAGAGGGGCACAGATACGCAGTATTTT. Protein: CASSRKRGTDTQYF.